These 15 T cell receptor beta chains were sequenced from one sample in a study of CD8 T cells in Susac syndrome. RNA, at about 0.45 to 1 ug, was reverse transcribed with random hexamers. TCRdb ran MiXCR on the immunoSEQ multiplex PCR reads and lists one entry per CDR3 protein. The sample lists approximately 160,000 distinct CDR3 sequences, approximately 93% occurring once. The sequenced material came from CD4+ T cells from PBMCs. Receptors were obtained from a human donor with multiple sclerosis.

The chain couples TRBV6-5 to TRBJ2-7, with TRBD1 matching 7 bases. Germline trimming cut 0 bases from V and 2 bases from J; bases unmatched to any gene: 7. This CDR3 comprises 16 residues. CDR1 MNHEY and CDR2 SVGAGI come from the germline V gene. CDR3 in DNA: TGTGCCAGCAGTTACTCAAGGGGGCCTCTCCCCTACGAGCAGTACTTC. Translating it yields CASSYSRGPLPYEQYF.

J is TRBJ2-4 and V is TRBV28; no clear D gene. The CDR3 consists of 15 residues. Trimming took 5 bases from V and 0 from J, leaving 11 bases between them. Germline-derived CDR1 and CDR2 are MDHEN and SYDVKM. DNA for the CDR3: TGTGCCAGCAGTATACAGACTTTAGCCAAAAACATTCAGTACTTC. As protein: CASSIQTLAKNIQYF.

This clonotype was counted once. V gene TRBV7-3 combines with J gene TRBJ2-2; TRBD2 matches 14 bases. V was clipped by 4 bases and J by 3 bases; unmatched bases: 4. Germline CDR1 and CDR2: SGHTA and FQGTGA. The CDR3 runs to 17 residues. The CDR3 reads CASSSRTSGGHTGELFF. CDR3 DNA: TGTGCCAGCAGCTCGCGGACTAGCGGGGGGCACACCGGGGAGCTGTTTTTT.

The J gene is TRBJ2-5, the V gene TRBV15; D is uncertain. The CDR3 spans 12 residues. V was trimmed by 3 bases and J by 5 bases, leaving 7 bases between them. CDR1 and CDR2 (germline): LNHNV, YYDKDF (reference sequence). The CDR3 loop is CATSRGLETQYF. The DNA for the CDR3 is TGTGCCACCAGCAGGGGTTTGGAGACCCAGTACTTC.

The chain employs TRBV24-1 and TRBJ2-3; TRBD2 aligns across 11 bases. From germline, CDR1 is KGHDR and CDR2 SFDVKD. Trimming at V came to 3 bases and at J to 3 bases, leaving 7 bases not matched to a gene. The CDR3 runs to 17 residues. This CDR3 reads CATSDPASGRTTDTQYF. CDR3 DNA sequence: TGTGCCACCAGTGATCCCGCTAGCGGGAGGACGACAGATACGCAGTATTTT.

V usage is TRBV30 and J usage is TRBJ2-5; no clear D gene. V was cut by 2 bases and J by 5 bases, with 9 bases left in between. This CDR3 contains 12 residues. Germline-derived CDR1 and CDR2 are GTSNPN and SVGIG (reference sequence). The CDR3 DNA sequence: TGTGCCTGGAGTCGTACTGCGGAGACCCAGTACTTC. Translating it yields CAWSRTAETQYF.

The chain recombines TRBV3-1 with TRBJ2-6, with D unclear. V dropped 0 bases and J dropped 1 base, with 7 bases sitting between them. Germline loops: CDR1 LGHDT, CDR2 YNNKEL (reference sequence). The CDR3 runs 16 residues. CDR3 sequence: CASSQDWVSGANVLTF. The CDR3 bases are TGTGCCAGCAGCCAAGATTGGGTGTCTGGGGCCAACGTCCTGACTTTC.

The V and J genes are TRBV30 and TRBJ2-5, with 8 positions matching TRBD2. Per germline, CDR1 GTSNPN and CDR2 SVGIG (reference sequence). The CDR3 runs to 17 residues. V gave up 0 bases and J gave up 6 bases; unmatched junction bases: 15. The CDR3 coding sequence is TGTGCCTGGAGTGTCCAATATAGCGGGAAGGGTATGAAGACCCAGTACTTC. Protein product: CAWSVQYSGKGMKTQYF. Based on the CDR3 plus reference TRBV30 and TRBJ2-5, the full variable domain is SQTIHQWPATLVQPVGSPLSLECTVEGTSNPNLYWYRQAAGRGLQLLFYSVGIGQISSEVPQNLSASRPQDRQFILSSKKLLLSDSGFYLCAWSVQYSGKGMKTQYFGPGTRLLVL.

Here the CDR3 DNA reads TGTGCCTGGAGTCCCCACAATAATTCACCCCTCCACTTT. The encoded protein is CAWSPHNNSPLHF. The chain couples TRBV30 to TRBJ1-6; D is undetermined. Germline V CDR1 and CDR2: GTSNPN, SVGIG (reference sequence). V was trimmed by 2 bases and J by 5 bases, leaving 7 bases between them. The CDR3 totals 13 residues.

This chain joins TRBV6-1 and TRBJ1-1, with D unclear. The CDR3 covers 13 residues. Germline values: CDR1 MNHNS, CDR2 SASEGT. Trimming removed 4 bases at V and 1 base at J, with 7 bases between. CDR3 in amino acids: CASSVVSNTEAFF. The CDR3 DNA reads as TGTGCCAGCAGTGTGGTCTCGAACACTGAAGCTTTCTTT.

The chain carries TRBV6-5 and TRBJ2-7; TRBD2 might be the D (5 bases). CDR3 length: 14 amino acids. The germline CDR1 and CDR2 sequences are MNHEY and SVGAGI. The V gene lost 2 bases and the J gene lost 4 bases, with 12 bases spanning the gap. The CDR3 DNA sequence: TGTGCCAGCAGTTACGGGCATAGAGGGTACGAGCAGTACTTC. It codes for CASSYGHRGYEQYF.

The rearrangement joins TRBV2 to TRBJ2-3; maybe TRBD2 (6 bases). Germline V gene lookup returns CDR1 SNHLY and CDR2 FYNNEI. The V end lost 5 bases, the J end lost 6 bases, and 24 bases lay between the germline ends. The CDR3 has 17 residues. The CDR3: CASSPEGLSSQSDTQYF. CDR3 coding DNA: TGTGCCAGCAGTCCAGAGGGACTTTCTTCACAGTCGGATACGCAGTATTTT.

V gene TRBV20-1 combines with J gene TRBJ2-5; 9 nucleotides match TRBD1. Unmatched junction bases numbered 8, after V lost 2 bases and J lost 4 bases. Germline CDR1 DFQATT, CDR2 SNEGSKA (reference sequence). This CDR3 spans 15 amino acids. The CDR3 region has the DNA TGCAGTGCTAGATCCCGGACAGGGGAGGGAGAGACCCAGTACTTC. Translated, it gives CSARSRTGEGETQYF.

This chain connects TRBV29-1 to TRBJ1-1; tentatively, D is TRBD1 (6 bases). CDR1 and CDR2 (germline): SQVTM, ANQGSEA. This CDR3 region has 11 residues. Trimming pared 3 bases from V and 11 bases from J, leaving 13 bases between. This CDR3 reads CSVDRTGIAFF. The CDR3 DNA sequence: TGCAGCGTTGATCGCACAGGGATTGCTTTCTTT.

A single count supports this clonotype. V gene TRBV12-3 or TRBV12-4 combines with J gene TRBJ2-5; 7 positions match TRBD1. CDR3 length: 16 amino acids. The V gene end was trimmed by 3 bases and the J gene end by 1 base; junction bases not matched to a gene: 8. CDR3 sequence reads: CASSFGTGEPQETQYF. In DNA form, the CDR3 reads TGTGCCAGCAGTTTTGGAACAGGGGAACCCCAAGAGACCCAGTACTTC.